Sequencing of this T cell receptor beta chain was carried out in a study of CD8 T cells in ankylosing spondylitis. In regard to this clonotype: Its antigen is as yet unknown.

This CDR3 region has 15 residues. Germline V gives CDR1 DFQATT, CDR2 SNEGSKA (reference sequence). The V gene lost 6 bases and the J gene lost 2 bases, with 18 bases spanning the gap. Quantitative barcoded 5'-RACE was used to prepare TCR beta libraries. TCRdb passed the 5' RACE reads through MiXCR, listing each CDR3 protein once. The data contain approximately 35,000 distinct CDR3 sequences, 12% to 15% of them singletons. The study's findings and limits: A TCR beta motif made of several highly homologous variants seemed typical of ankylosing spondylitis blood.

The V and J genes are TRBV20-1 and TRBJ2-3; maybe TRBD2 (6 bases). The sequence was collected from a male donor with ankylosing spondylitis or in good health (not recorded which). Specimen: blood. CDR3 amino acids: CSALRASANTDTQYF. Here the CDR3 DNA reads TGCAGTGCGTTGAGGGCTAGCGCCAACACAGATACGCAGTATTTT.